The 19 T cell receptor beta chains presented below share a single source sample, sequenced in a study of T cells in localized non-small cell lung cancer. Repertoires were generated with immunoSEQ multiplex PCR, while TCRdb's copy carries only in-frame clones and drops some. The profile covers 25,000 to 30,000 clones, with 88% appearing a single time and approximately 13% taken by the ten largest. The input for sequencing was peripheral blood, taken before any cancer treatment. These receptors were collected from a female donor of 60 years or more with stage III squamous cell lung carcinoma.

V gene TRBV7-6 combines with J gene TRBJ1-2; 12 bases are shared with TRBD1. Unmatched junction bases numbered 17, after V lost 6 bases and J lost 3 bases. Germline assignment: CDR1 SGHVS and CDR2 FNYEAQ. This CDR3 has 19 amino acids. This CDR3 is CASSTTARDRGPRDYGYTF. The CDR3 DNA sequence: TGTGCCAGCAGTACCACTGCTCGGGACAGGGGGCCGCGGGACTATGGCTACACCTTC.

CDR3: CASSSTGPLPGNTIYF. The CDR3 coding sequence is TGCGCCAGCAGCTCGACAGGTCCTCTCCCTGGAAACACCATATATTTT. The chain links TRBV5-1 to TRBJ1-3; a possible D gene is TRBD1 (6 bases). This CDR3 is 16 amino acids long. CDR1 is SGHRS and CDR2 is YFSETQ in the germline V gene. V gave up 3 bases and J gave up 2 bases, with 15 bases separating them.

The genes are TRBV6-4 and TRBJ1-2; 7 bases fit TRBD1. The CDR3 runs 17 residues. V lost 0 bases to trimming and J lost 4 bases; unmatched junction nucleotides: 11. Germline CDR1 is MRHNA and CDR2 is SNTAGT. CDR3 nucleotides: TGTGCCAGCAGTGACTCATGGGACCCCACAGGGGTCTATGGCTACACCTTC. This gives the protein CASSDSWDPTGVYGYTF.

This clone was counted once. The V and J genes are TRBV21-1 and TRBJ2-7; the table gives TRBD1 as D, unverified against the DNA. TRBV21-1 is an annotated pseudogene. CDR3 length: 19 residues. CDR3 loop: CASSIGRDTARENAYEQYF. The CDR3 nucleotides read TGTGCCAGCAGCATTGGACGGGACACGGCCAGGGAAAACGCCTACGAGCAGTACTTC.

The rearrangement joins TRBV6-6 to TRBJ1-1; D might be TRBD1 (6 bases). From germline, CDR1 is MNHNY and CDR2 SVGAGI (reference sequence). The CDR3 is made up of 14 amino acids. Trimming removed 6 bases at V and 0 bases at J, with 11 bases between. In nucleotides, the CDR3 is TGTGCCAGCAGCCTCGACAGGTTGAACACTGAAGCTTTCTTT. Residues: CASSLDRLNTEAFF.

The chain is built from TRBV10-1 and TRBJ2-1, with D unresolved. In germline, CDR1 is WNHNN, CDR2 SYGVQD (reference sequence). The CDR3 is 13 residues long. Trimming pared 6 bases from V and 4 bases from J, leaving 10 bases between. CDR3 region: CASSPLLYNEQFF. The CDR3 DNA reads TGCGCCAGCAGCCCACTACTATACAATGAGCAGTTCTTC.

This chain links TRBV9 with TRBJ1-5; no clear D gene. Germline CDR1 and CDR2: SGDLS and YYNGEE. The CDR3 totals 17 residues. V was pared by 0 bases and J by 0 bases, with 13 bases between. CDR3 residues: CASSVGPRTDSNQPQHF. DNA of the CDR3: TGTGCCAGCAGCGTAGGCCCACGGACGGATAGCAATCAGCCCCAGCATTTT.

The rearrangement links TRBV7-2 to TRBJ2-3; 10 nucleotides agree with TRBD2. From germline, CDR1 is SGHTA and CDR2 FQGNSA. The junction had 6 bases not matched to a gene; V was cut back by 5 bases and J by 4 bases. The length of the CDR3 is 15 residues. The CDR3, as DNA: TGTGCCAGCAGCCCCCGGCTAGCGGGGGCAGATACGCAGTATTTT. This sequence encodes CASSPRLAGADTQYF.

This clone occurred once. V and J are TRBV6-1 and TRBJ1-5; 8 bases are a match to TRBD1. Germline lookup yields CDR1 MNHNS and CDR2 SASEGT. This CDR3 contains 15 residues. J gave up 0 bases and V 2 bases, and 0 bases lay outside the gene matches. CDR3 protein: CASSEQGASNQPQHF. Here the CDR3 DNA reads TGTGCCAGCAGTGAACAGGGGGCTAGCAATCAGCCCCAGCATTTT.

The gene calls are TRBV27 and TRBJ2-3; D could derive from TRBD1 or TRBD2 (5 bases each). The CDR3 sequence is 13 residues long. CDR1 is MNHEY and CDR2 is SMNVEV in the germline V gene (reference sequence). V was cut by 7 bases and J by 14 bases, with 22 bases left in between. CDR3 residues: CASTSSAGTSPYF. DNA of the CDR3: TGTGCCAGCACCTCATCCGCAGGGACCTCTCCGTATTTT.

The CDR3 protein is CSFRGGRWGEQYF. The CDR3 DNA follows: TGCAGCTTTAGGGGAGGGCGATGGGGCGAGCAGTACTTC. The chain combines TRBV29-1 with TRBJ2-7; 7 nucleotides line up with TRBD2. Germline V gives CDR1 SQVTM, CDR2 ANQGSEA. V dropped 8 bases and J dropped 6; count of bases not matched to a gene: 13. The CDR3 spans 13 residues.

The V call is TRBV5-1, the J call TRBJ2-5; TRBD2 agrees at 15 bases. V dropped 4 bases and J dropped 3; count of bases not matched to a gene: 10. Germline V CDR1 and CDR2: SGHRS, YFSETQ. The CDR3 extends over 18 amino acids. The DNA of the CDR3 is TGCGCCAGCAGCCACGGGACTAGCGGGAGGAGGCGGGAAGAGACCCAGTACTTC. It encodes CASSHGTSGRRREETQYF.

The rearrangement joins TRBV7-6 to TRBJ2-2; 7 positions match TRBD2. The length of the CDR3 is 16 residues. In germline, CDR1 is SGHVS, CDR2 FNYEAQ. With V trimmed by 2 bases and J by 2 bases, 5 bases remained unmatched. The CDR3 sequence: CASSLRLAGNTGELFF. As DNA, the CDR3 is TGTGCCAGCAGCTTAAGATTAGCGGGTAACACCGGGGAGCTGTTTTTT. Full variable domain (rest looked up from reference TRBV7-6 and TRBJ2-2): GAGVSQSPRYKVTKRGQDVALRCDPISGHVSLYWYRQALGQGPEFLTYFNYEAQQDKSGLPNDRFSAERPEGSISTLTIQRTEQRDSAMYRCASSLRLAGNTGELFFGEGSRLTVL.

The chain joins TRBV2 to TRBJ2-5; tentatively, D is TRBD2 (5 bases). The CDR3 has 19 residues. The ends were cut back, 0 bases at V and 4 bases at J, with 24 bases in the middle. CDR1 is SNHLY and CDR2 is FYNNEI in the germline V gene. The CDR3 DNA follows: TGTGCCAGCAGTGAAGCGCCGGGGTTAGGGCCCGCCCCCCCAGAGACCCAGTACTTC. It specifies CASSEAPGLGPAPPETQYF. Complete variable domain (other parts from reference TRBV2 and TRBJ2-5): EPEVTQTPSHQVTQMGQEVILRCVPISNHLYFYWYRQILGQKVEFLVSFYNNEISEKSEIFDDQFSVERPDGSNFTLKIRSTKLEDSAMYFCASSEAPGLGPAPPETQYFGPGTRLLVL.

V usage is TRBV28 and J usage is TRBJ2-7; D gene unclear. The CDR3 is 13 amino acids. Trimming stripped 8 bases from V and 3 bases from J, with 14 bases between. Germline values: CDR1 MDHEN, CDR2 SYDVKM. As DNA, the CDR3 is TGTGCCAGCCGAACTACTGACATCTACGAGCAGTACTTC. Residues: CASRTTDIYEQYF.

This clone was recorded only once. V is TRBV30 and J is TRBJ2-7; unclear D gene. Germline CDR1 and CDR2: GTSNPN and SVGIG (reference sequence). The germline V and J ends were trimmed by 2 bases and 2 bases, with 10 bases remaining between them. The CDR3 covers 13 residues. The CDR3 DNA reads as TGTGCCTGGAGTAGGACCGGCCCCTACGAGCAGTACTTC. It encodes CAWSRTGPYEQYF.

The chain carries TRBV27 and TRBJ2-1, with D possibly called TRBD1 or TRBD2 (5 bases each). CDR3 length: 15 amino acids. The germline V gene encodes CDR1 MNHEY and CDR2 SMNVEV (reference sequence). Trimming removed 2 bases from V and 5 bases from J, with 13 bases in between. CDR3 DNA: TGTGCCAGCAGTTTACGCTGGGACGGAGACAATGAGCAGTTCTTC. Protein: CASSLRWDGDNEQFF.

In DNA, the CDR3 is TGTGCCAGCAGCTATAGCGGGGGAAGGTCCGGGGAGCTGTTTTTT. It translates to CASSYSGGRSGELFF. V is TRBV11-3 and J is TRBJ2-2; 9 positions agree with TRBD2. The CDR3 is made up of 15 amino acids. The junction had 6 bases not matched to a gene; V was cut back by 4 bases and J by 6 bases. CDR1 is SGHNT and CDR2 is YENEEA in the germline V gene.

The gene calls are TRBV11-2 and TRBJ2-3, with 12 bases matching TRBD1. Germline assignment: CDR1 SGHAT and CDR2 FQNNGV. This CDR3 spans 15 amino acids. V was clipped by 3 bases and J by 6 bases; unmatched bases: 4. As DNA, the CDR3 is TGTGCCAGCAGCTTCAGGGACAGGGGGCCGGATACGCAGTATTTT. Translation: CASSFRDRGPDTQYF.